The TCR beta chain described here comes from a study of radiotherapy plus CTLA-4 blockade in lung cancer. The CDR3 totals 16 residues. Losses at the gene ends were 1 base for V and 5 bases for J; bases not matched to a gene: 9. Per germline, CDR1 SGHRS and CDR2 YFSETQ. Produced via immunoSEQ multiplex PCR; TCRdb's table is partial and in-frame only. The sample records about 76,000 clones, around 76% being singletons. This clonotype was sampled from a human donor with non-small cell lung cancer whose response to radiotherapy plus ipilimumab could not be evaluated. Some clones in this sample may be carry-over from other donors' samples. The sample here was peripheral blood, taken from a patient treated with radiotherapy plus ipilimumab. The chain employs TRBV5-1 and TRBJ1-3; 7 nucleotides agree with TRBD1. The CDR3 nucleotides read TGCGCCAGCAGCTTGACATGGACAGGCACGAGAAACACCATATATTTT. Translation: CASSLTWTGTRNTIYF.